Following are 3 T cell receptor beta chains from one sample sequenced in a study of shared clonotypes between healthy human individuals. Some clones are missing from TCRdb's copy, which holds only in-frame ones; the method was immunoSEQ multiplex PCR. The data contain some 2,500,000 clones, 93% of them singletons. The sequencing input was naive CD4+ T cells from PBMCs. The subset is: CD45RA+ positively selected. The receptors were gathered from a young man in good health. Some clones in this sample may be carry-over from other donors' samples.

The chain links TRBV7-3 to TRBJ2-1, with a weak D call TRBD1 (6 bases). The V end was cut by 5 bases, the J end by 6 bases, with 23 bases between. In germline, CDR1 is SGHTA, CDR2 FQGTGA. The CDR3 has 17 residues. Here the CDR3 reads CASSPTWGRGSGNEQFF. Here the CDR3 DNA reads TGTGCCAGCAGCCCGACCTGGGGTAGGGGGAGTGGCAATGAGCAGTTCTTC.

J is TRBJ2-5 and V is TRBV20-1; D unresolved. This CDR3 contains 11 residues. Germline V lookup: CDR1 DFQATT, CDR2 SNEGSKA (reference sequence). V lost 6 bases and J 5 bases, leaving 10 bases between the germline ends. The chain's CDR3 is CSASLWETQYF. Written as DNA, the CDR3 is TGCAGTGCCTCACTATGGGAGACCCAGTACTTC.

The CDR3 coding sequence is TGTGCCACCAGCAGCCGACTAGACCCCATTGTGGAGCAGTTCTTC. It codes for CATSSRLDPIVEQFF. This chain connects TRBV15 to TRBJ2-1, with a weak D call TRBD2 (6 bases). The CDR3 totals 15 residues. The germline V gene encodes CDR1 LNHNV and CDR2 YYDKDF (reference sequence). The V end lost 3 bases, the J end lost 10 bases, and 19 bases lay between the germline ends. Complete variable domain (other parts from reference TRBV15 and TRBJ2-1): DAMVIQNPRYQVTQFGKPVTLSCSQTLNHNVMYWYQQKSSQAPKLLFHYYDKDFNNEADTPDNFQSRRPNTSFCFLDIRSPGLGDTAMYLCATSSRLDPIVEQFFGPGTRLTVL.